This T cell receptor (beta chain) appears in the sequencing data of a study of T cells in women clearing cervical HPV infection. Notes on the study in general: Repertoire richness, not evenness, was significantly elevated in CIN3+ cases versus controls. Controls had more TRBV6-7 (around 0.15%) than cases (approximately 0.11%).

Produced via immunoSEQ multiplex PCR; TCRdb's table is partial and in-frame only. The sample has about 32,000 clones. The length of the CDR3 is 14 residues. In germline, CDR1 is DFQATT, CDR2 SNEGSKA (reference sequence). The ends lost 5 bases at V and 7 bases at J; junction bases unmatched: 11. On this clone: Its antigen is as yet unknown. Sequencing ends 3 residues short of the CDR3 end; the germline J gene provides the rest.

The rearrangement joins TRBV20-1 to TRBJ2-1; 7 bases fit TRBD1. Material: blood buffy coat. The sequence came from a woman between 18 and 75 years old with a cervical HPV16 infection that either progressed to CIN3+ or cleared (not recorded which). The CDR3 sequence is CSAGYRGEINEQFF. The sequenced CDR3 bases are TGCAGTGCTGGGTACAGGGGCGAGATAAATGAG.